This is a list of T cell receptor beta chains from one sample in a study of shared clonotypes between healthy human individuals. Generated by immunoSEQ multiplex PCR, the TCRdb table keeps only in-frame clones and is missing some. This table holds some 2 million clones, about 95% found once. The specimen sequenced was naive CD8+ T cells sorted from blood. The receptors here all came from a man aged 18 to 29 in good health. CDR3s include the opening cysteine and the closing phenylalanine or tryptophan. D genes are given only for firm matches. Only some rows state a clone size, as once, few, many or a class for expanded clones.

d_gene	j_gene	v_gene	abundance	CDR3nt	CDR3aa
TRBD1	TRBJ1-6	TRBV13	-	TGTGCCAGCAGCTTAGGACAGGGGGCCGGTTCACCCCTCCACTTT	CASSLGQGAGSPLHF
-	TRBJ1-1	TRBV25-1	once	TGTGCCAGCAGTGAGGGACCCGAAGCTTTCTTT	CASSEGPEAFF
-	TRBJ1-5	TRBV28	-	TGTGCCGGGCAAGCCTTGTATAGCAATCAGCCCCAGCATTTT	CAGQALYSNQPQHF
-	TRBJ1-2	TRBV9	-	TGTGCCAGCAGCCTAGGGGGGGCGGATGGTGGCTACACCTTC	CASSLGGADGGYTF
-	TRBJ2-7	TRBV25-1	-	TGTGCCAGCAGTGAAGGATTCAGAAGCGAGCAGTACTTC	CASSEGFRSEQYF
-	TRBJ2-7	TRBV14	once	TGTGCCAGCAGCGAAGACGGACTTAGCGAGCAGTACTTC	CASSEDGLSEQYF
TRBD1	TRBJ1-1	TRBV7-2	few	TGTGCCAGCAGCTTAGTACAGGGGACTGAAGCTTTCTTT	CASSLVQGTEAFF
TRBD2	TRBJ2-7	TRBV7-6	-	TGTGCCAGCAGCTTAGTGCGGGAGAGGTACTACGAGCAGTACTTC	CASSLVRERYYEQYF
TRBD1	TRBJ1-4	TRBV7-9	-	TGTGCCAGCAGCCCCCCGGACAGGAATAATGAAAAACTGTTTTTT	CASSPPDRNNEKLFF
-	TRBJ2-7	TRBV10-2	once	TGCGCCAGCAGGGACAGCTTCTACGAGCAGTACTTC	CASRDSFYEQYF
TRBD1	TRBJ2-7	TRBV27	-	TGTGCCAGCAGTCCTGGGACAGGGAAAAGGCAGTACTTC	CASSPGTGKRQYF
-	TRBJ2-7	TRBV4-1	-	TGCGCCAGCAGCCAAGCAAACAGCTACTCCTACGAGCAGTACTTC	CASSQANSYSYEQYF
TRBD1	TRBJ1-4	TRBV4-3	-	TGCGCCAGCAGTCTTGGACAGGAAGGAAAACTGTTTTTT	CASSLGQEGKLFF
TRBD1	TRBJ1-5	TRBV4-1	-	TGCGCCAGCAGCCATGGCTCCGGACAGGGCGGAGATCAGCCCCAGCATTTT	CASSHGSGQGGDQPQHF
-	TRBJ2-7	TRBV10-2	-	TGCGCCAGCAGTGAGTTCTACGAGCAGTACTTC	CASSEFYEQYF
-	TRBJ1-2	TRBV27	few	TGTGCCAGCAGCCTTACAGGGCTCTATGGCTACACCTTC	CASSLTGLYGYTF
-	TRBJ1-2	TRBV5-4	once	TGTGCCAGCAGCGCGTGGGGGCAGGGGCTCGGCTACACCTTC	CASSAWGQGLGYTF
TRBD1	TRBJ1-6	TRBV4-2	-	TGTGCCAGCAGCCCAGAGGGACAGCTAAATAATTCACCCCTCCACTTT	CASSPEGQLNNSPLHF
-	TRBJ1-1	TRBV19	-	TGTGCCAGTAGTCTGGGGGCGGGTACTGAAGCTTTCTTT	CASSLGAGTEAFF
-	TRBJ1-5	TRBV7-8	-	TGTGCCAGCAGCTTAGCGCAGGGGCAGGATGGAGGCAATCAGCCCCAGCATTTT	CASSLAQGQDGGNQPQHF
-	TRBJ2-7	TRBV19	-	TGTGCCAGTAGTCCATGGAGGCAGGGATTCTACGAGCAGTACTTC	CASSPWRQGFYEQYF
-	TRBJ2-3	TRBV15	-	TGTGCCACCAGCAGAGGGACTTTCTCAGATACGCAGTATTTT	CATSRGTFSDTQYF
TRBD1	TRBJ2-7	TRBV6-1	-	TGTGCCAGCAGCCCCGGGACAGCTATTCAGTACTTC	CASSPGTAIQYF
-	TRBJ2-2	TRBV27	-	TGTGCCAGCAGTTCCCTTTTTAGCGAGGGGGAGCTGTTTTTT	CASSSLFSEGELFF
-	TRBJ2-7	TRBV27	-	TGTGCCAGCAGTTTATCGGTGGGAGAGACTCACTACGAGCAGTACTTC	CASSLSVGETHYEQYF
-	TRBJ1-3	TRBV9	few	TGTGCCAGCAGCGTACTCGTCTCTGGAAACACCATATATTTT	CASSVLVSGNTIYF
-	TRBJ2-1	TRBV6-5	once	TGTGCCAGCAGTTACGAGACGGGAGATGCGGGGAATGAGCAGTTCTTC	CASSYETGDAGNEQFF